The clone carrying this TCR beta chain was found a few times. Each CDR3 protein is one row after TCRdb ran MiXCR on the RT-PCR reads. The repertoire holds 920,000 or so distinct CDR3 sequences, roughly 18% seen once, with around 6% in the top ten. V was pared by 7 bases and J by 0 bases, with 20 bases between. The CDR3 contains 16 residues. CDR1 is SGHDT and CDR2 is YYEEEE in the germline V gene. These data originate in a study of patients and donors after allogeneic stem cell transplantation. The TCR was taken from a human donor who was either an allogeneic HSCT recipient or a stem cell or donor lymphocyte infusion donor (not recorded which). It is not recorded whose cells these are; they may come from a transplant donor. The chain uses TRBV5-6 and TRBJ2-7; D may correspond to TRBD1 or TRBD2 (5 bases each). The material sequenced was blood, either unsorted or a sorted T cell fraction (not recorded which). CDR3 loop: CASRPWGSGNSYEQYF. The CDR3 nucleotides read TGTGCCAGCCGCCCTTGGGGCAGCGGCAACTCCTACGAGCAGTACTTC. The full variable domain, completed using reference TRBV5-6 and TRBJ2-7, is DAGVTQSPTHLIKTRGQQVTLRCSPKSGHDTVSWYQQALGQGPQFIFQYYEEEERQRGNFPDRFSGHQFPNYSSELNVNALLLGDSALYLCASRPWGSGNSYEQYFGPGTRLTVT.